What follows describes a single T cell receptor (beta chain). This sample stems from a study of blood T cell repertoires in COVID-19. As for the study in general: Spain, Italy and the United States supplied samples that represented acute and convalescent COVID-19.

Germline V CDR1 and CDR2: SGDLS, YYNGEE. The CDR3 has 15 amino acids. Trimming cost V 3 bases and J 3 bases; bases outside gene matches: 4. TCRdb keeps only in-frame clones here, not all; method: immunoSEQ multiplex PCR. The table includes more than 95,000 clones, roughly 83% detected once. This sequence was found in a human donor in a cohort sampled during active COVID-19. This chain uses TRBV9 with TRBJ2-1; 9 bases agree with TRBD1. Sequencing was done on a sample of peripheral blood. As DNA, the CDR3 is TGTGCCAGCAGCGCGCGACAGGGGGACTACAATGAGCAGTTCTTC. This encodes CASSARQGDYNEQFF.